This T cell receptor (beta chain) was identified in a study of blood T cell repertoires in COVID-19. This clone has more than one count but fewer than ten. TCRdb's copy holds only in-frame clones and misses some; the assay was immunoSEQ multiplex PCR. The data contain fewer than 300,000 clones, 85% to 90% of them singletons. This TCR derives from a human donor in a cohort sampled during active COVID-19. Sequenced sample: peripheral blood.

DNA of the CDR3: TGTGCCAGCAGTCAGGGGTACCAAGAGACCCAGTACTTC. Its translation is CASSQGYQETQYF. V and J are TRBV11-2 and TRBJ2-5, with D possibly being TRBD1 (6 bases). This CDR3 contains 13 residues. Between the trimmed V and J ends, which lost 6 bases and 0 bases, there was a span of 8 bases. Germline assignment: CDR1 SGHAT and CDR2 FQNNGV.